This TCR beta chain was captured by sequencing in a study of T cells in narcolepsy. Assay used: immunoSEQ multiplex PCR; TCRdb lists only in-frame clones, some missing. Here the sample spans around 30,000 clones, 83% being singletons. This clone has just a few counts. This CDR3 is 13 amino acids long. The V end lost 6 bases, the J end lost 7 bases, and 15 bases lay between the germline ends. Germline V gene lookup returns CDR1 MNHEY and CDR2 SMNVEV (reference sequence). This chain uses TRBV27 with TRBJ1-1, with D possibly TRBD1 on 6 matching bases. Sequencing used CD45RA- memory CD4+ T cells from PBMCs. This clonotype was sampled from a human donor with narcolepsy. DNA for the CDR3: TGTGCCAGCAGATGGAGGGGGGTGGGTGAAGCTTTCTTT. Translated: CASRWRGVGEAFF.